These 14 T cell receptor beta chains share one sample of origin, sequenced in a study of shared clonotypes between healthy human individuals. Data came from immunoSEQ multiplex PCR; TCRdb stores just in-frame clones and leaves some out. This table holds about a million clones, roughly 77% found once. The sample taken for sequencing was memory CD4+ T cells from PBMCs. The subset here: CD45RA-negative fraction. The source is a man aged 18 to 30 in good health. Some clones in this sample may be carry-over from other donors' samples.

The chain carries TRBV4-1 and TRBJ2-1; 7 nucleotides line up with TRBD2. Germline V lookup: CDR1 MGHRA, CDR2 YSYEKL. The CDR3 covers 16 residues. Losses at the gene ends were 1 base for V and 4 bases for J; bases not matched to a gene: 7. CDR3: CASSQVGGRQYNEQFF. For the CDR3, the DNA is TGCGCCAGCAGCCAAGTCGGGGGGAGACAGTACAATGAGCAGTTCTTC.

The chain combines TRBV6-6 with TRBJ2-2, with TRBD2 matching over 7 bases. The germline gives CDR1 MNHNY, CDR2 SVGAGI (reference sequence). The length of the CDR3 is 13 residues. The ends lost 7 bases at V and 6 bases at J; junction bases unmatched: 5. The CDR3 DNA reads TGTGCCAGCACCTGGGGGGGAGCCGGGGAGCTGTTTTTT. This encodes CASTWGGAGELFF.

The chain combines TRBV6-5 with TRBJ1-4; possible D gene TRBD1, 6 bases. Trimming removed 2 bases from V and 7 bases from J, with 11 bases in between. This CDR3 comprises 14 residues. From germline, CDR1 is MNHEY and CDR2 SVGAGI. The CDR3 nucleotides are TGTGCCAGCAGTTACCTGGCAGGGGTTGAAAAACTGTTTTTT. Translating gives CASSYLAGVEKLFF.

Points on this clone: This sample also contains other DNA sequences that code for the same CDR3. The rearrangement joins TRBV7-3 to TRBJ2-7, with D hard to call. Germline lookup yields CDR1 SGHTA and CDR2 FQGTGA. V was cut by 3 bases and J by 0 bases, with 6 bases left in between. CDR3 length equals 13 residues. The CDR3, as DNA: TGTGCCAGCAGCTTGGCGAGCTCCTACGAGCAGTACTTC. Encoded protein: CASSLASSYEQYF.

This chain joins TRBV7-8 and TRBJ1-2, with D possibly matching TRBD1 (6 bases). The CDR3 covers 13 residues. The V end lost 3 bases, the J end lost 13 bases, and 18 bases lay between the germline ends. Looked up from germline, CDR1 is SGHVS and CDR2 is FQNEAQ. The CDR3 loop reads CASSFYWGAESTF. DNA of the CDR3: TGTGCCAGCAGCTTCTACTGGGGGGCGGAAAGCACCTTC.

CDR3 residues: CASSFGGVGELFF. CDR3 bases: TGCGCCAGCAGCTTTGGAGGCGTCGGGGAGCTGTTTTTT. The genes are TRBV5-1 and TRBJ2-2; D may be TRBD2 (5 bases). Germline V CDR1 and CDR2: SGHRS, YFSETQ. The CDR3 contains 13 residues. With 2 bases removed from V and 7 bases from J, the gap between germline ends came to 9 bases. Full variable domain (remainder filled in from reference TRBV5-1 and TRBJ2-2): KAGVTQTPRYLIKTRGQQVTLSCSPISGHRSVSWYQQTPGQGLQFLFEYFSETQRNKGNFPGRFSGRQFSNSRSEMNVSTLELGDSALYLCASSFGGVGELFFGEGSRLTVL.

The rearrangement uses TRBV10-3 and TRBJ2-3; D not resolved. There are 14 residues in the CDR3. Germline CDR1 and CDR2: ENHRY and SYGVKD. Trimming pared 6 bases from V and 0 bases from J, leaving 10 bases between. In DNA, the CDR3 is TGTGCCATCAGCCTTACACCGAGCACAGATACGCAGTATTTT. Encoded protein: CAISLTPSTDTQYF.

The chain combines TRBV9 with TRBJ2-1, with D tentatively TRBD2 (6 bases). Trimming stripped 4 bases from V and 4 bases from J, with 15 bases between. Per the germline V gene, CDR1 is SGDLS and CDR2 is YYNGEE. There are 15 residues in the CDR3. CDR3 coding DNA: TGTGCCAGCAGCCCCTGGAGGGTCGCGTACAATGAGCAGTTCTTC. Its protein product is CASSPWRVAYNEQFF.

The chain carries TRBV2 and TRBJ1-2, with 7 bases fitting TRBD1. This CDR3 spans 13 amino acids. Germline V gene data show CDR1 as SNHLY and CDR2 as FYNNEI. Germline trimming cut 8 bases from V and 4 bases from J; bases unmatched to any gene: 7. This chain's CDR3 is CASGGQESYGYTF. The DNA for the CDR3 is TGTGCCAGCGGAGGACAGGAGAGCTATGGCTACACCTTC.

This clone appeared many times. This CDR3 is also generated by other DNA sequences in the sample. The genes are TRBV19 and TRBJ1-1; perhaps TRBD1 as D (5 bases). V lost 3 bases to trimming and J lost 1 base, with 12 bases between them. This CDR3 is 15 amino acids long. Germline V gene data show CDR1 as LNHDA and CDR2 as SQIVND (reference sequence). The CDR3, as DNA: TGTGCCAGTAGTATTGGGACGAGAACGAACACTGAAGCTTTCTTT. Translation: CASSIGTRTNTEAFF.

The V gene is TRBV15, the J gene TRBJ2-7; 7 positions match TRBD1. Germline lookup yields CDR1 LNHNV and CDR2 YYDKDF (reference sequence). Germline trimming cut 0 bases from V and 2 bases from J; bases unmatched to any gene: 7. The CDR3 has 16 amino acids. CDR3 nucleotides: TGTGCCACCAGCAGAGACCTAGGACAGGTGGCCTACGAGCAGTACTTC. It is translated as CATSRDLGQVAYEQYF. Based on the CDR3 plus reference TRBV15 and TRBJ2-7, the full variable domain is DAMVIQNPRYQVTQFGKPVTLSCSQTLNHNVMYWYQQKSSQAPKLLFHYYDKDFNNEADTPDNFQSRRPNTSFCFLDIRSPGLGDTAMYLCATSRDLGQVAYEQYFGPGTRLTVT.

In this sample, this clone turned up a few times. The chain couples TRBV18 to TRBJ2-1; 7 bases agree with TRBD2. The CDR3 has 16 amino acids. J gave up 0 bases and V 4 bases, and 6 bases lay outside the gene matches. In germline, CDR1 is KGHSH, CDR2 LQKENI. DNA of the CDR3: TGTGCCAGCTCACGGCCTAGCGGTAGCTCCTACAATGAGCAGTTCTTC. This codes for CASSRPSGSSYNEQFF. The full variable domain, completed using reference TRBV18 and TRBJ2-1, is NAGVMQNPRHLVRRRGQEARLRCSPMKGHSHVYWYRQLPEEGLKFMVYLQKENIIDESGMPKERFSAEFPKEGPSILRIQQVVRGDSAAYFCASSRPSGSSYNEQFFGPGTRLTVL.

The genes are TRBV28 and TRBJ1-5; D not certain. The germline CDR1 and CDR2 sequences are MDHEN and SYDVKM. This CDR3 contains 14 residues. Between the trimmed V and J ends, which lost 5 bases and 5 bases, there was a span of 13 bases. This chain's CDR3 is CASSGTQTHQPQHF. As DNA, the CDR3 is TGTGCCAGCAGTGGCACCCAGACACATCAGCCCCAGCATTTT.

This chain joins TRBV2 and TRBJ2-5; perhaps TRBD2 as D (5 bases). CDR3 length: 12 amino acids. Germline CDR1 SNHLY, CDR2 FYNNEI. V was pared by 6 bases and J by 1 base, with 6 bases between. The CDR3 sequence: CASSLAQETQYF. For the CDR3, the DNA is TGTGCCAGCAGCCTAGCCCAAGAGACCCAGTACTTC. Based on the CDR3 plus reference TRBV2 and TRBJ2-5, the full variable domain is EPEVTQTPSHQVTQMGQEVILRCVPISNHLYFYWYRQILGQKVEFLVSFYNNEISEKSEIFDDQFSVERPDGSNFTLKIRSTKLEDSAMYFCASSLAQETQYFGPGTRLLVL.